This T cell receptor beta chain was retrieved from a study of metastatic and nonmetastatic thyroid tumors. Study-wide background: Comparative analysis of repertoires was undertaken across blood and tumor or nodule tissue obtained from malignant and benign thyroid patients.

This clone was counted many times. The antigen remains undetermined. In the original analysis: A classifier of distant metastasis in papillary thyroid cancer was built from CDR3 differences (across clinicopathological groups). With MiXCR, TCRdb called clones anew from the PCR reads. TCRdb, not the original authors, processed these V and J calls. The table lists 50,000 to 65,000 clones, 4% to 4.5% of them singletons, with approximately 20% in the top ten. No treatment had been given to any patient before thyroid surgery. Findings and caveats of the study: Patients with malignant thyroid tumors reportedly had significantly higher TCR beta diversity than those with benign nodules, in blood and tumor.

Germline values: CDR1 SGHTA, CDR2 FQGNSA. The J segment lost 2 bases and the V segment lost 4 bases, leaving 6 bases of the junction unmatched. The CDR3 totals 15 residues. The source material was blood. V is TRBV7-2 and J is TRBJ2-3, with TRBD2 identical over 7 bases. The sequence came from a female donor with papillary thyroid cancer or a benign thyroid nodule (not recorded which). Some clones in this sample may be carry-over from other donors' samples. The CDR3 DNA follows: TGTGCCAGCAGCTCACGGACTAGGCCCACAGATACGCAGTATTTT. It is translated as CASSSRTRPTDTQYF.